The 17 T cell receptor beta chains below all came from one sample that was sequenced in a study of cytomegalovirus exposure and HLA in healthy donors. The protocol was immunoSEQ multiplex PCR, while the TCRdb copy is restricted to in-frame clones and leaves out a portion. Among 70,000 or so clones, about 89% were seen once, and the ten largest hold 2.5% to 4%. Sequencing was performed on PBMCs. These receptors came from a man aged 18 to 30 in good health and CMV-seronegative.

The chain couples TRBV30 to TRBJ1-1, with a possible D match to TRBD1 (5 bases). V was trimmed by 5 bases and J by 0 bases, leaving 7 bases between them. Germline assignment: CDR1 GTSNPN and CDR2 SVGIG (reference sequence). The CDR3 contains 12 residues. The CDR3 region is CAWGQMNTEAFF. CDR3 in DNA: TGTGCCTGGGGACAAATGAACACTGAAGCTTTCTTT.

J is TRBJ2-7 and V is TRBV27; a weak D match, TRBD2 (7 bases). V dropped 5 bases and J dropped 5 bases, with 25 bases sitting between them. CDR1 MNHEY and CDR2 SMNVEV come from the germline V gene (reference sequence). The CDR3 loop spans 17 amino acids. The CDR3 DNA sequence: TGTGCCAGCAGTCCAACGGGCATAGTAGGGGGGGCGGACGAGCAGTACTTC. The encoded protein is CASSPTGIVGGADEQYF.

The chain uses TRBV7-6 and TRBJ2-3; 7 bases are shared with TRBD2. With V trimmed by 7 bases and J by 2 bases, 12 bases remained unmatched. This CDR3 region has 16 residues. Germline V gene sequence: CDR1 SGHVS, CDR2 FNYEAQ. The CDR3 protein is CASTTRRERVTDTQYF. The CDR3 DNA reads TGTGCCAGCACCACAAGGCGGGAGCGGGTCACAGATACGCAGTATTTT.

The V gene is TRBV28, the J gene TRBJ2-1; TRBD2 agrees at 10 bases. The germline V gene has CDR1 MDHEN and CDR2 SYDVKM. The CDR3 contains 14 residues. J was trimmed by 9 bases and V by 6 bases; bases with no gene match: 8. The CDR3 sequence: CASRESGRASEQFF. CDR3 in DNA: TGTGCCAGCAGGGAGAGCGGGAGGGCCAGTGAGCAGTTCTTC.

With respect to this clone: The same CDR3 can be traced to other DNA sequences in this sample. The chain combines TRBV7-2 with TRBJ2-3; no clear D gene. In germline, CDR1 is SGHTA, CDR2 FQGNSA. The V and J ends lost 3 bases and 2 bases respectively, with 3 bases between them. The CDR3 runs 12 residues. The CDR3 sequence: CASSFLTDTQYF. In DNA, the CDR3 is TGTGCCAGCAGCTTCCTCACAGATACGCAGTATTTT.

The J gene is TRBJ2-3, the V gene TRBV19; 13 nucleotides line up with TRBD2. The trim removed 9 bases at V and 8 bases at J, leaving 11 bases unmatched. There are 15 residues in the CDR3. Germline V gene data show CDR1 as LNHDA and CDR2 as SQIVND (reference sequence). As DNA, the CDR3 is TGTGCCAGCACTACTAGCGGGAGGGTCACGGGTACGCAGTATTTT. Protein: CASTTSGRVTGTQYF.

J is TRBJ1-3 and V is TRBV11-2; TRBD1 is a possible D gene (5 bases). Germline V CDR1 and CDR2: SGHAT, FQNNGV. Deletions cut 2 bases from V and 3 bases from J, with 14 bases between. CDR3 length equals 16 residues. CDR3 coding DNA: TGTGCCAGCAGCTTATCCCGTTCGACAGTTGGAAACACCATATATTTT. It is translated as CASSLSRSTVGNTIYF.

V and J are TRBV11-3 and TRBJ2-3; 10 positions match TRBD2. Trimming at V came to 4 bases and at J to 4 bases, leaving 5 bases not matched to a gene. Germline CDR1 reads SGHNT; CDR2 reads YENEEA. The CDR3 loop spans 15 amino acids. In DNA form, the CDR3 reads TGTGCCAGCAGCTCCTCTAGCGGGAGAGCAGATACGCAGTATTTT. Protein sequence: CASSSSSGRADTQYF.

The V gene is TRBV27, the J gene TRBJ1-5, with 7 bases lining up with TRBD1. The germline gives CDR1 MNHEY, CDR2 SMNVEV (reference sequence). The CDR3 is made up of 16 amino acids. The V gene end was trimmed by 0 bases and the J gene end by 4 bases; junction bases not matched to a gene: 6. CDR3 loop: CASSLSGTASNQPQHF. The CDR3 region has the DNA TGTGCCAGCAGTTTATCGGGGACAGCTTCTAATCAGCCCCAGCATTTT.

A single count supports this clone. The chain combines TRBV14 with TRBJ1-1; TRBD1 is a possible D gene (5 bases). This CDR3 spans 15 amino acids. The V end was cut by 1 base, the J end by 0 bases, with 9 bases between. CDR1 SGHDN and CDR2 FVKESK come from the germline V gene. This CDR3 reads CASSQAIRVNTEAFF. DNA for the CDR3: TGTGCCAGCAGCCAAGCGATCAGGGTGAACACTGAAGCTTTCTTT.

The chain couples TRBV13 to TRBJ1-1, with D perhaps TRBD1 (6 bases). The germline V and J ends were trimmed by 0 bases and 2 bases, with 16 bases remaining between them. The CDR3 contains 17 residues. The germline V gene encodes CDR1 PRHDT and CDR2 FYEKMQ (reference sequence). The CDR3 bases are TGTGCCAGCAGCTTAGGGAGGGGGGGAGAGGGAAACACTGAAGCTTTCTTT. It specifies CASSLGRGGEGNTEAFF.

V usage is TRBV6-1 and J usage is TRBJ1-5, with 8 bases aligning to TRBD1. Germline CDR1 and CDR2: MNHNS and SASEGT. This CDR3 spans 13 amino acids. With 10 bases clipped from V and 3 bases from J, the junction kept 5 bases outside the gene matches. CDR3 sequence (DNA): TGTGCCATCACGGACAGGGTCAATCAGCCCCAGCATTTT. Its translation: CAITDRVNQPQHF.

For this clone: A junction boundary mismatches the germline segment, possibly from a read error. The chain joins TRBV6-1 to TRBJ1-1; the D is unclear. CDR3 length: 15 amino acids. The germline V gene encodes CDR1 MNHNS and CDR2 SASEGT. The CDR3 loop reads CVSSLRQTMNTEAFF. Here the CDR3 DNA reads TGTGTCAGCAGTTTGCGACAAACCATGAACACTGAAGCTTTCTTT.

The chain carries TRBV10-3 and TRBJ2-1; D unresolved. There are 14 residues in the CDR3. Trimming cost V 7 bases and J 0 bases, with 10 bases left between them. Germline values: CDR1 ENHRY, CDR2 SYGVKD. CDR3 in amino acids: CAIKEPDSYNEQFF. The CDR3 DNA sequence: TGTGCCATCAAGGAGCCAGACTCCTACAATGAGCAGTTCTTC.

The V and J genes are TRBV7-6 and TRBJ2-3; 8 nucleotides match TRBD2. In germline, CDR1 is SGHVS, CDR2 FNYEAQ. CDR3 length: 16 residues. V lost 3 bases and J lost 0; bases outside the gene matches: 5. This chain's CDR3 is CASSFGGELSTDTQYF. The CDR3 DNA is TGTGCCAGCAGCTTCGGGGGGGAATTGAGCACAGATACGCAGTATTTT.

Points on this clone: Other DNA sequences from this sample encode an identical CDR3 as well. This rearrangement joins TRBV5-1 to TRBJ1-1; D possibly corresponds to TRBD1 (5 bases). This CDR3 is built from 14 residues. Trimming took off 4 bases at V and 1 base at J, with 11 bases between the two ends. The germline CDR1 and CDR2 sequences are SGHRS and YFSETQ. The CDR3: CASSLNGQNTEAFF. As DNA, the CDR3 is TGCGCCAGCAGCCTAAATGGACAGAACACTGAAGCTTTCTTT.

The chain employs TRBV10-1 and TRBJ2-7, with D perhaps TRBD2 (5 bases). The V end was cut by 5 bases, the J end by 0 bases, with 14 bases between. This CDR3 comprises 15 residues. CDR1 is WNHNN, CDR2 SYGVQD, per germline (reference sequence). CDR3 nucleotides: TGCGCCAGCAGTTTACGGGATACAACCTCCTACGAGCAGTACTTC. Encoded protein: CASSLRDTTSYEQYF.